This T cell receptor beta chain was observed in a study of blood T cell repertoires in COVID-19. Across the study: Acute and convalescent COVID-19 specimens originated in the United States, Italy and Spain. T cells, B-cell-depleted T cells, or PBMCs provided the cDNA or gDNA that served as material.

V was pared by 2 bases and J by 5 bases, with 9 bases between. CDR1 is SQVTM, CDR2 ANQGSEA, per germline. The CDR3 consists of 12 residues. In the authors' workflow: Reference gene primer amplification gave estimated nucleated cell counts. The protocol was immunoSEQ multiplex PCR, while the TCRdb copy is restricted to in-frame clones and leaves out a portion. V, J and clone size reflect that table, while D and trimming were determined from the DNA. The repertoire holds 290,000 or so clones, with 85% to 90% as singletons. The source of this sequence is a man between 65 and 85 years old with acute or convalescent COVID-19. Sequenced input: peripheral blood. The chain combines TRBV29-1 with TRBJ2-5; the D gene is possibly TRBD2 (6 bases). DNA for the CDR3: TGCAGCGTTGAAAAGGCGGGGGAGACCCAGTACTTC. Protein sequence: CSVEKAGETQYF.